The sequence of this T cell receptor beta chain was determined in a study of CD8+ T cells in alopecia areata (dated by TCRdb to the late 2010s). At the level of the whole study: Treated patients were enrolled in an open-label pilot trial of oral tofacitinib at 5 to 10 mg twice daily for moderate-to-severe alopecia areata. TCRbeta CDR3 regions were amplified by immunoSEQ multiplex PCR with 35 Vbeta forward and 13 Jbeta reverse primers. In both human patients and the C3H/HeJ mouse model, the study applied high-throughput TCRbeta sequencing to look at T cell clonal expansion in alopecia areata. Biopsies were taken from tofacitinib-treated patients at baseline and again at 4 and 24 weeks into treatment, and several of those patients also had a later scalp biopsy. Scalp clonality was compared among normal scalp (n=4), patchy alopecia areata scalp (n=8), and alopecia totalis/universalis scalp (n=8). Tofacitinib was administered for 6 to 18 months, and 6 months of follow-up off drug were then conducted to assess delayed response and recurrence. Scalp tissue and sorted CD4+ and CD8+ peripheral blood T cells from patchy and totalis/universalis alopecia areata patients and from healthy controls were covered by human TCRbeta sequencing. RNA was extracted with the PAXgene miRNA kit for fixed scalp, the miRNeasy kit for PBMCs, and the RNeasy kit for mouse skin.

The method behind the library was the immunoSEQ multiplex PCR assay. For TCR sequencing, RNA was extracted from every sample and reverse transcribed into cDNA to serve as template. First-strand cDNA was synthesized with SuperScript III using a 2:1 mix of oligo-dT and random hexamers. Amplification bias was assessed with a synthetic immune receptor repertoire, and residual bias was removed computationally. The study's own analysis went as follows. Raw reads were preprocessed to remove errors, and CDR3 was defined according to IMGT conventions as the region from the conserved cysteine to phenylalanine. Clonality was computed by normalizing Shannon entropy by log2 of the number of productive unique TCRs and subtracting the result from 1. Whether scalp clones were CD4 or CD8 was inferred by matching scalp TCRbeta sequences against CD4 and CD8 repertoires sorted from blood. In TCRdb, the immuneACCESS table is reduced to in-frame sequences with V and J assigned. These tables do not hold every clone; where another copy was compared, an unresolved V gene accounts for under half, and the others remain unexplained. V and J calls and clone size follow that table, whereas D and trimming were derived from the DNA. The sample records 150,000 to 200,000 clones, 59% of which are singletons. About 15% of the sample is in the top ten clones.

The germline V gene specifies KGHSH as CDR1 and LQKENI as CDR2. From the cysteine up to the phenylalanine, the CDR3 has a length of 17 residues. CDR3 DNA is the only sequence kept; it has 51 bases, read in frame from the first base. V drops 1 base and J drops 2 bases, leaving 17 bases in between. The sample's time point label, in plain terms: baseline before oral tofacitinib. Lesional scalp punch biopsies and peripheral blood were collected from alopecia areata patients. After PBMCs were isolated by density centrifugation and stained for CD3, CD4 and CD8, a FACSAria was used to sort CD4+ and CD8+ T cells. This clone was seen a few times. Its specific antigen is unknown. One base away there is no much larger clone; base qualities are not given. Study-level results and caveats: Higher clonality and more expanded CD8+ clones were observed in lesional scalp than in normal scalp, particularly in alopecia totalis/universalis, a finding suggestive of antigenic drive. Unlike mouse skin, where gammadelta T cells dominate, normal human skin contains resident alphabeta T cells that get sequenced too, which complicates analysis of the scalp TCR repertoire. Shared TCR sequences between patients were less evident than in mice, which may be partly attributable to HLA diversity in the patient population.

The material sequenced was CD4+ T cells sorted from blood, taken at week 0. This TCR was recovered from a human donor with alopecia areata. Rearrangement joined TRBV18 to TRBJ1-2, and the D gene may be TRBD1, 6 bases matching. Here is the DNA: TGTGCCAGCTCACCACGACCCACACGACAGGACAACTATGGCTACACCTTC. Its product reads: CASSPRPTRQDNYGYTF.